This T cell receptor beta chain was captured in a study of tumor-infiltrating lymphocytes in primary liver carcinoma. Study-wide background: Recorded tumor stage was T1-T3 N0M0, with diameters of about 4.2 to 10 cm.

Reverse transcription of around 0.45 ug total RNA with a constant-region primer produced TCR beta cDNA. Three nested multiplex PCR rounds, a slightly modified ARM-PCR, produced the libraries for TCR beta. Two initial PCR rounds of roughly 10 cycles each paired TRBV1-TRBV30 forward primers with a C-beta reverse primer. One entry per CDR3 protein, called by TCRdb with MiXCR from the multiplex PCR reads. Of 180,000 or so distinct CDR3 sequences in the sample, less than 65% were seen once. For blood RNA, unsorted whole blood served as the source, and germline DNA was extracted too. Blood samples of roughly 4 milliliters were drawn preoperatively. The CDR3 is 14 residues long. The V segment lost 2 bases and the J segment 5 bases; nucleotides outside the gene matches: 5. Germline V gene sequence: CDR1 SGHRS, CDR2 YFSETQ. A few counts support this clonotype.

Specimen: peripheral blood. The clonotype originates from a man aged 40-50 years with primary liver carcinoma and hepatitis B virus infection. The chain uses TRBV5-1 and TRBJ2-5; 8 bases fit TRBD2. CDR3 region: CASSFSSGSETQYF. For the CDR3, the DNA is TGCGCCAGCAGCTTTTCCAGCGGGAGCGAGACCCAGTACTTC.